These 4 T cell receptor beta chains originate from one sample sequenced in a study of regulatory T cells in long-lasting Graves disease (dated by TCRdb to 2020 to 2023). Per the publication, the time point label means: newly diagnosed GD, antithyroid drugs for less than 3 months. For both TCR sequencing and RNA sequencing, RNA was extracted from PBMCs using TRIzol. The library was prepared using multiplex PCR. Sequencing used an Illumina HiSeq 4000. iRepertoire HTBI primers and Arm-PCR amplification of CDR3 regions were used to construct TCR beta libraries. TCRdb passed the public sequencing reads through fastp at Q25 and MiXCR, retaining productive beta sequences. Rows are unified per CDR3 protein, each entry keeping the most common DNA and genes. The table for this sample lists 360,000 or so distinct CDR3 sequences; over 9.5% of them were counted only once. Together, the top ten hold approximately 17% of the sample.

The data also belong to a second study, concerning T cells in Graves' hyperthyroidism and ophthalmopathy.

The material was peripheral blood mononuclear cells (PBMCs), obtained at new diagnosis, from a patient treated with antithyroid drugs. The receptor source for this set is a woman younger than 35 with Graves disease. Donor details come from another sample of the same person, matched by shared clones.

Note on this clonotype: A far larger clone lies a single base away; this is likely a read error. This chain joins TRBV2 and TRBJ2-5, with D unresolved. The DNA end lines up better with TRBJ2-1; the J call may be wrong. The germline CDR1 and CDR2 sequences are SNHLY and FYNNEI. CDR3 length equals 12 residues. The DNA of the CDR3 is TGTGCCAACAGTCGCCTTAAGAATGAGCAGTTCTTC. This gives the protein CANSRLKNEQFF.

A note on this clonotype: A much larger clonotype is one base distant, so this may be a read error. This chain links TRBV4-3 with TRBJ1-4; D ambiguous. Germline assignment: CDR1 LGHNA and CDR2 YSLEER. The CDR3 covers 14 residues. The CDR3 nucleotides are TGCGACAGCAGCCAATGGACGGTTAATGAAAAACTGTTTTTT. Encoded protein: CDSSQWTVNEKLFF.

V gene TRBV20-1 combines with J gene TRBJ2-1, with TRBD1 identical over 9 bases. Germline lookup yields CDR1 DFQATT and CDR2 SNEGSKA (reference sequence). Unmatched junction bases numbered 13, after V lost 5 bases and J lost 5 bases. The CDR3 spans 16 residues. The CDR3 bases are TGCAGTGCTCCCTCCTTGTGGGACAGGGAAAACAATGAGCAGTTCTTC. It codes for CSAPSLWDRENNEQFF.

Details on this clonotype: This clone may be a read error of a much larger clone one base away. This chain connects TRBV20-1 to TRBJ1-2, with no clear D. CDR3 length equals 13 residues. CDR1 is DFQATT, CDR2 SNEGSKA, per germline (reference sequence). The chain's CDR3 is CSARSKLGDGYAF. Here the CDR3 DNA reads TGCAGTGCTAGAAGTAAACTAGGCGATGGCTACGCCTTC.